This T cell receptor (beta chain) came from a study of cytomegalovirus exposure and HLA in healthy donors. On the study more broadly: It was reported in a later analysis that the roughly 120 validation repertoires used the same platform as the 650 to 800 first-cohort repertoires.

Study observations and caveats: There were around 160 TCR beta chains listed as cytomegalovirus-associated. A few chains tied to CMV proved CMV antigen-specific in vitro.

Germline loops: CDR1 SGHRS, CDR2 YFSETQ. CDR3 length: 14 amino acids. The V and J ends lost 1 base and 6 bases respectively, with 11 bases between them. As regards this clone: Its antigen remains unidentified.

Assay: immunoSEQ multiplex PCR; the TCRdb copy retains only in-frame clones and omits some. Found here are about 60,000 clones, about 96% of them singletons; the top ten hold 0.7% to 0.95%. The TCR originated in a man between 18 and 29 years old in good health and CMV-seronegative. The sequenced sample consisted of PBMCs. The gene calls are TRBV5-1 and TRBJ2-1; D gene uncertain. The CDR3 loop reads CASSLSAEINEQFF. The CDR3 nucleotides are TGCGCCAGCAGCTTGTCGGCGGAGATCAATGAGCAGTTCTTC.